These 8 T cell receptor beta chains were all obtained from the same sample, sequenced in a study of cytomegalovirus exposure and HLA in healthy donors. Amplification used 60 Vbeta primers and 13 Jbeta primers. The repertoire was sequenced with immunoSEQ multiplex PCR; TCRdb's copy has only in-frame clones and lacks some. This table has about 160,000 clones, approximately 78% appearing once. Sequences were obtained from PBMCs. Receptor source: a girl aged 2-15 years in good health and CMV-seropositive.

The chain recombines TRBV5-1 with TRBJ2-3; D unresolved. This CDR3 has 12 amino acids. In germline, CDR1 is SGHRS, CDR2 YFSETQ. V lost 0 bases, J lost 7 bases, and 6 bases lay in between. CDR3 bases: TGCGCCAGCAGCTTGGGGGCGAATACGCAGTATTTT. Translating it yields CASSLGANTQYF.

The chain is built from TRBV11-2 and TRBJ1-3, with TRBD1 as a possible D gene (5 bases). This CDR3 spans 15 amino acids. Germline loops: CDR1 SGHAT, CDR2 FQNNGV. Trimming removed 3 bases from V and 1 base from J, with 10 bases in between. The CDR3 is CASSFPGRSGNTIYF. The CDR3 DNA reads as TGTGCCAGCAGCTTCCCAGGGAGGTCTGGAAACACCATATATTTT.

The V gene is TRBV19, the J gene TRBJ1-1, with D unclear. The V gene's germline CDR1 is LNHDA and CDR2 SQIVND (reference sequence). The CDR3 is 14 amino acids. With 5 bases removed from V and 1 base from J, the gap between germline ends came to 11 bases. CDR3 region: CASSFSLSNTEAFF. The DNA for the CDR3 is TGTGCCAGTAGTTTCTCCTTGTCGAACACTGAAGCTTTCTTT.

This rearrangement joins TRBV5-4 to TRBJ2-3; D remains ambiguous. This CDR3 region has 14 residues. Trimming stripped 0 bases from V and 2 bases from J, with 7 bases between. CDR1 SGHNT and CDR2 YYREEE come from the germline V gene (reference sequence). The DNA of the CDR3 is TGTGCCAGCAGCTTGGGACTCGCCACAGATACGCAGTATTTT. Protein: CASSLGLATDTQYF.

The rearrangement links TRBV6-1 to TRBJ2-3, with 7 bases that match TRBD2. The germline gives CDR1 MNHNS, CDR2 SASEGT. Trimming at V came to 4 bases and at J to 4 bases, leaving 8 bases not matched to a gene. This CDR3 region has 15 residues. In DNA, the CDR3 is TGTGCCAGCAGTGTACTAGCGAACCACCCAGATACGCAGTATTTT. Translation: CASSVLANHPDTQYF.

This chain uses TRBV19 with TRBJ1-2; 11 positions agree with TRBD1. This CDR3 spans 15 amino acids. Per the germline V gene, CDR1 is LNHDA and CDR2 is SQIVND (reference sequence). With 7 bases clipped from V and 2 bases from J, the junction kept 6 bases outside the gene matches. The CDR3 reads CASTSRDRGNYGYTF. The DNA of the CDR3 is TGTGCCAGTACCAGTAGGGACAGGGGGAACTATGGCTACACCTTC.

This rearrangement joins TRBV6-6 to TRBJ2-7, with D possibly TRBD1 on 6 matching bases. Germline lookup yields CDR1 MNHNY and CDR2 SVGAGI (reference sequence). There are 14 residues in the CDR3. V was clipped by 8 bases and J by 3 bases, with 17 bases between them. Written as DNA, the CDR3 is TGTGCCAGCTCCCAAGGGGGAATTAACTACGAGCAGTACTTC. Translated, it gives CASSQGGINYEQYF.

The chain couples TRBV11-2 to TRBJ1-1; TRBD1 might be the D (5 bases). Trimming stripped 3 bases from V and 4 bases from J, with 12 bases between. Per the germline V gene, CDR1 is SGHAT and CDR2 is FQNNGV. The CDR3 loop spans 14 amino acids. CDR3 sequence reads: CASSFSGWGTEAFF. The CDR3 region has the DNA TGTGCCAGCAGCTTCTCAGGGTGGGGCACTGAAGCTTTCTTT.